Below are 17 T cell receptor beta chains sequenced from a single sample in a study of T-cell reconstitution after alpha-beta-depleted transplantation in children. The authors prepared the TCRbeta library with unique molecular identifiers. TCRdb recomputed calls from the PCR reads with MiXCR, one row per CDR3 protein. The sample carries approximately 640,000 distinct CDR3 sequences, approximately 15% recorded once. The sequences come from PBMCs from the stem cell graft donor, collected from the stem cell graft. The receptors were sampled from a human donor who donated a stem cell graft to a child with acute myeloid leukemia.

In its sample, this clonotype was seen many times. V usage is TRBV7-2 and J usage is TRBJ1-5; tentative D call: TRBD1 (5 bases). The CDR3 has 14 amino acids. V lost 5 bases to trimming and J lost 1 base, with 9 bases between them. CDR1 SGHTA and CDR2 FQGNSA come from the germline V gene. The CDR3 nucleotides read TGTGCCAGCAGCCCCCAGGGCAGCAATCAGCCCCAGCATTTT. Protein product: CASSPQGSNQPQHF.

This clonotype was detected a few times. The rearrangement uses TRBV7-2 and TRBJ1-2; D gene uncertain. V lost 0 bases to trimming and J lost 4 bases, with 15 bases between them. Germline assignment: CDR1 SGHTA and CDR2 FQGNSA. This CDR3 is built from 16 residues. The DNA of the CDR3 is TGTGCCAGCAGCTTAGCGCTCTCCGGAAGGACCTATGGCTACACCTTC. Encoded protein: CASSLALSGRTYGYTF.

As for this clonotype: This may be a read error, as it is one base from a much larger clone. The J gene is TRBJ1-2, the V gene TRBV29-1, with D possibly being TRBD1 (5 bases). Germline V gives CDR1 SQVTM, CDR2 ANQGSEA. CDR3 size: 13 residues. The CDR3 sequence is CSVEDGTAYGCTF. CDR3 DNA sequence: TGCAGCGTTGAAGATGGGACGGCCTATGGCTGCACCTTC.

This clonotype occurred a few times. This chain joins TRBV5-6 and TRBJ2-7, with 7 bases that match TRBD1. The V gene's germline CDR1 is SGHDT and CDR2 YYEEEE. J gave up 1 base and V 5 bases, and 6 bases lay outside the gene matches. The CDR3 is made up of 14 amino acids. This chain's CDR3 is CASSRQGLSYEQYF. For the CDR3, the DNA is TGTGCCAGCAGTCGACAGGGTTTATCCTACGAGCAGTACTTC.

This clonotype was recorded once. Given a much more abundant clone one base away, this may be a read error. The DNA of the CDR3 is TGTGCCACCAGCGGCAGGGTTTCAGTACCCGAGCAGTGCTTC. Translated, it gives CATSGRVSVPEQCF. This rearrangement joins TRBV15 to TRBJ2-7; D is perhaps TRBD1 (5 bases). The CDR3 loop spans 14 amino acids. Germline CDR1 LNHNV, CDR2 YYDKDF (reference sequence).

There are many counts of this clonotype. This sequence joins TRBV20-1 and TRBJ2-5; 10 bases are shared with TRBD2. Trimming cost V 1 base and J 4 bases; bases outside gene matches: 9. CDR1 and CDR2 (germline): DFQATT, SNEGSKA (reference sequence). This CDR3 is 16 amino acids long. The CDR3 region is CSARGLAGGVPETQYF. CDR3 nucleotides: TGCAGTGCTAGAGGGTTAGCGGGGGGTGTGCCAGAGACCCAGTACTTC.

This clonotype has ten or more counts. The chain is built from TRBV20-1 and TRBJ2-5; 7 bases agree with TRBD2. The CDR3 is 13 residues long. Trimming removed 3 bases from V and 7 bases from J; junction bases left unmatched: 8. Germline values: CDR1 DFQATT, CDR2 SNEGSKA (reference sequence). This CDR3 is CSARGGTPRTQYF. CDR3 bases: TGCAGTGCTAGGGGGGGGACCCCCAGGACCCAGTACTTC.

Ten or more counts support this clonotype. The chain has TRBV12-3 or TRBV12-4 and TRBJ2-2; 8 nucleotides agree with TRBD1. Germline trimming cut 6 bases from V and 5 bases from J; bases unmatched to any gene: 8. The CDR3 loop spans 15 amino acids. The DNA of the CDR3 is TGTGCCAGCAGCTGGACAGGGCGGAGGACCGGGGAGCTGTTTTTT. This translates into CASSWTGRRTGELFF.

This clonotype was detected many times. This chain joins TRBV7-2 and TRBJ2-3, with no clear D. Germline V gene sequence: CDR1 SGHTA, CDR2 FQGNSA. Trimming removed 3 bases from V and 4 bases from J, with 5 bases in between. The CDR3 loop spans 12 amino acids. CDR3 residues: CASSFSADTQYF. CDR3 sequence (DNA): TGTGCCAGCAGCTTTTCGGCAGATACGCAGTATTTT.

This clonotype came up many times. The chain combines TRBV5-6 with TRBJ1-1; D gene ambiguous. The CDR3 covers 16 residues. V was pared by 2 bases and J by 0 bases, with 14 bases between. Germline loops: CDR1 SGHDT, CDR2 YYEEEE. The DNA for the CDR3 is TGTGCCAGCAGCTTCCGGCAGACCCTATTGAACACTGAAGCTTTCTTT. It codes for CASSFRQTLLNTEAFF.

This clonotype has at least ten counts. This rearrangement joins TRBV20-1 to TRBJ2-1, with D tentatively TRBD2 (5 bases). CDR1 is DFQATT, CDR2 SNEGSKA, per germline (reference sequence). This CDR3 has 11 amino acids. Trimming pared 3 bases from V and 7 bases from J, leaving 7 bases between. This CDR3 is CSASQRNEQFF. DNA for the CDR3: TGCAGTGCTAGTCAGCGGAATGAGCAGTTCTTC.

This clonotype was observed many times. The chain links TRBV7-8 to TRBJ2-3, with 7 bases lining up with TRBD1. Germline trimming cut 5 bases from V and 3 bases from J; bases unmatched to any gene: 8. This CDR3 comprises 15 residues. The germline V gene encodes CDR1 SGHVS and CDR2 FQNEAQ. CDR3 sequence (DNA): TGTGCCAGCAGCCCCCCAGGGGGTAAAACAGATACGCAGTATTTT. Its translation: CASSPPGGKTDTQYF.

This clonotype was seen repeatedly, ten times or more. The chain combines TRBV6-5 with TRBJ1-3, with TRBD1 as a possible D gene (6 bases). Trimming cost V 5 bases and J 0 bases, with 14 bases left between them. There are 16 residues in the CDR3. Germline values: CDR1 MNHEY, CDR2 SVGAGI. CDR3 residues: CASSPIQGPSGNTIYF. The CDR3 coding sequence is TGTGCCAGCAGTCCGATCCAGGGGCCCTCTGGAAACACCATATATTTT.

This chain links TRBV11-3 with TRBJ2-1; no clear D. Between the trimmed V and J ends, which lost 5 bases and 7 bases, there was a span of 15 bases. The CDR3 runs to 14 residues. Germline values: CDR1 SGHNT, CDR2 YENEEA. CDR3 DNA sequence: TGTGCCAGCAGCCCCGGGTGGTCGCCTAATGAGCAGTTCTTC. Residues: CASSPGWSPNEQFF.

This clonotype was observed at least ten times. The gene calls are TRBV6-1 and TRBJ2-7; D is uncertain. V lost 3 bases to trimming and J lost 0 bases, with 12 bases between them. Germline assignment: CDR1 MNHNS and CDR2 SASEGT. The CDR3 totals 15 residues. The CDR3 DNA reads as TGTGCCAGCAGTGATCGGACCCGCAGCTCCTACGAGCAGTACGTC. Encoded protein: CASSDRTRSSYEQYV.

This clonotype was observed at least ten times. The gene calls are TRBV20-1 and TRBJ1-2; TRBD1 aligns across 9 bases. The CDR3 extends over 13 amino acids. Per germline, CDR1 DFQATT and CDR2 SNEGSKA (reference sequence). The junction had 3 bases not matched to a gene; V was cut back by 1 base and J by 6 bases. CDR3 sequence (DNA): TGCAGTGCTAGAGCCCGACAGGGGGATGGCTACACCTTC. This gives the protein CSARARQGDGYTF.

This clonotype was observed a few times. The chain joins TRBV24-1 to TRBJ1-2, with 10 bases identical to TRBD1. Germline loops: CDR1 KGHDR, CDR2 SFDVKD. The CDR3 consists of 15 residues. The ends lost 4 bases at V and 8 bases at J; junction bases unmatched: 9. The CDR3 region is CATSDIGTGAEGYTF. In nucleotides, the CDR3 is TGTGCCACCAGTGACATTGGGACAGGGGCTGAGGGCTACACCTTC.